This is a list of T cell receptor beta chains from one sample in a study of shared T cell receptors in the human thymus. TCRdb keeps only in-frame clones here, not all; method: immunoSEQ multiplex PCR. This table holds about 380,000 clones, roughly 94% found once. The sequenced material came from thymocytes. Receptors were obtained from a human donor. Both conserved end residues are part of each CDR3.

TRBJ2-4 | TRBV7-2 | CASRKGLADIQYF
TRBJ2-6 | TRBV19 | CASRSSSGANVLTF
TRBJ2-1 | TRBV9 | CASSAVSFLLHGDEQFF
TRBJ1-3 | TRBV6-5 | CASSYARGGNTIYF
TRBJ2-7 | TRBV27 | CASRAGLSLEQYF
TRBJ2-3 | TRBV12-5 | CASGLNPSGEQDTQYF
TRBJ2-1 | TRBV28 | CASRGRRSYNEQFF
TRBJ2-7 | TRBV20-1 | CSARGAREQYF
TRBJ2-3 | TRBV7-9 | CASSSAGSDTQYF
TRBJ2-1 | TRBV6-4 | CASRMDEGSYNEQFF
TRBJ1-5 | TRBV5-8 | CASSLGQSHNQPQHF
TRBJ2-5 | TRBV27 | CASSSSGKAKETQYF
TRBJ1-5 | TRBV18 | CASSHMTGEGKNQPQHF
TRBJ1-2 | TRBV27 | CASSSAPGFGYGYTF
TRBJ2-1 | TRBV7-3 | CASSLAGHSYNEQFF
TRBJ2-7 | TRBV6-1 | CASSLPGYEQYF
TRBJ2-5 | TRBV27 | CASSYRGGRGCLVEETQYF
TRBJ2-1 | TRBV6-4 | CASSDGQGLNNEQFF
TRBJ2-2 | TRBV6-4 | CASQDTGELFF
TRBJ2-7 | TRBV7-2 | CASSWGGLAGPYYEQYF